These 16 T cell receptor beta chains were all obtained from the same sample, sequenced in a study of CD8 T cells in Susac syndrome. Random hexamers primed reverse transcription of about 0.45 to 1 ug RNA. One entry per CDR3 protein results from TCRdb running MiXCR on the immunoSEQ multiplex PCR reads. This table has about 160,000 distinct CDR3 sequences, around 94% appearing once. Sequenced sample: CD4+ T cells from PBMCs. These receptor sequences come from a human donor with multiple sclerosis.

The gene calls are TRBV29-1 and TRBJ2-3, with 10 nucleotides matching TRBD2. Germline CDR1 reads SQVTM; CDR2 reads ANQGSEA. Trimming cost V 3 bases and J 2 bases; bases outside gene matches: 8. There are 16 residues in the CDR3. CDR3 nucleotide sequence: TGCAGCGTTGACCCTAGCGGGAGCGTAAACACAGATACGCAGTATTTT. This translates into CSVDPSGSVNTDTQYF.

This chain joins TRBV6-5 and TRBJ1-1; weak D call: TRBD1 (5 bases). V was pared by 6 bases and J by 8 bases, with 13 bases between. CDR3 length: 12 residues. Germline values: CDR1 MNHEY, CDR2 SVGAGI. For the CDR3, the DNA is TGTGCCAGCAGGCGGGGGGAGTTCGAAGCTTTCTTT. It specifies CASRRGEFEAFF.

The rearrangement joins TRBV20-1 to TRBJ1-1; D is unclear. V was clipped by 2 bases and J by 3 bases, with 10 bases between them. This CDR3 is 13 amino acids long. From germline, CDR1 is DFQATT and CDR2 SNEGSKA (reference sequence). CDR3: CSARTDPDTEAFF. DNA of the CDR3: TGCAGTGCTAGAACCGATCCCGACACTGAAGCTTTCTTT.

The chain recombines TRBV5-6 with TRBJ2-1, with D uncertain. Germline V CDR1 and CDR2: SGHDT, YYEEEE. Trimming removed 0 bases at V and 2 bases at J, with 6 bases between. The length of the CDR3 is 14 residues. The CDR3 loop is CASSLAGTYNEQFF. The DNA for the CDR3 is TGTGCCAGCAGCTTGGCAGGTACCTACAATGAGCAGTTCTTC.

This chain uses TRBV28 with TRBJ2-2, with D perhaps matching TRBD2 (6 bases). The CDR3 totals 15 residues. CDR1 and CDR2 from the germline V gene are MDHEN and SYDVKM. The V end lost 6 bases, the J end lost 0 bases, and 11 bases lay between the germline ends. Here the CDR3 DNA reads TGTGCCAGCAGCCAGGGAGGCACGAACACCGGGGAGCTGTTTTTT. Its translation is CASSQGGTNTGELFF.

The CDR3 spells CASSPMGGDEQFF. The CDR3 coding sequence is TGCGCCAGCAGCCCCATGGGGGGCGATGAGCAGTTCTTC. This chain joins TRBV4-1 and TRBJ2-1; either TRBD1 or TRBD2 may fit D (6 bases each). The V end lost 4 bases, the J end lost 8 bases, and 12 bases lay between the germline ends. The germline V gene has CDR1 MGHRA and CDR2 YSYEKL. CDR3 length equals 13 residues.

The chain combines TRBV20-1 with TRBJ1-2; no clear D gene. V lost 2 bases and J lost 7, with 11 bases in between. Germline CDR1 DFQATT, CDR2 SNEGSKA (reference sequence). The CDR3 is made up of 12 amino acids. The CDR3 protein is CSARQAAIGYTF. DNA of the CDR3: TGCAGTGCTAGACAGGCAGCGATTGGCTACACCTTC.

The rearrangement joins TRBV7-3 to TRBJ2-7, with D perhaps matching TRBD2 (6 bases). The V gene lost 1 base and the J gene lost 6 bases, with 16 bases spanning the gap. Germline assignment: CDR1 SGHTA and CDR2 FQGTGA. This CDR3 comprises 15 residues. The CDR3: CASSLKPGPGSEQYF. The CDR3 nucleotides read TGTGCCAGCAGCTTAAAGCCAGGACCCGGGAGCGAGCAGTACTTC.

The chain recombines TRBV6-2 or TRBV6-3 with TRBJ2-7; unclear D gene. The V gene lost 2 bases and the J gene lost 6 bases, with 11 bases spanning the gap. Looked up from germline, CDR1 is MNHEY and CDR2 is SVGEGT. The CDR3 extends over 13 amino acids. The CDR3 region is CASSYNSYGEQYF. The CDR3 coding sequence is TGTGCCAGCAGTTACAACTCCTACGGCGAGCAGTACTTC.

This chain links TRBV5-6 with TRBJ2-2, with TRBD1 matching over 10 bases. V was pared by 4 bases and J by 6 bases, with 9 bases of the junction left unmatched. The CDR3 is 16 residues long. Germline V CDR1 and CDR2: SGHDT, YYEEEE. DNA for the CDR3: TGTGCCAGCAGCGGACCGGGACAGGGGATGGCCGGGGAGCTGTTTTTT. Translated: CASSGPGQGMAGELFF.

The chain couples TRBV9 to TRBJ2-2, with D possibly being TRBD2 (5 bases). V dropped 4 bases and J dropped 4 bases, with 14 bases sitting between them. Germline lookup yields CDR1 SGDLS and CDR2 YYNGEE. This CDR3 is built from 15 residues. DNA of the CDR3: TGTGCCAGCAGCAACGTAGGGAGTTTCACCGGGGAGCTGTTTTTT. Translated: CASSNVGSFTGELFF.

The J gene is TRBJ1-3, the V gene TRBV25-1; D call uncertain. V dropped 2 bases and J dropped 8 bases, with 10 bases sitting between them. Looked up from germline, CDR1 is MGHDK and CDR2 is SYGVNS. The CDR3 has 13 amino acids. This chain's CDR3 is CASSEGREHTIYF. As DNA, the CDR3 is TGTGCCAGCAGTGAAGGAAGGGAGCACACCATATATTTT.

This sequence joins TRBV2 and TRBJ1-1; the match to TRBD1 covers 10 bases. With V trimmed by 4 bases and J by 1 base, 3 bases remained unmatched. The germline CDR1 and CDR2 sequences are SNHLY and FYNNEI. This CDR3 has 15 amino acids. The CDR3 sequence is CASSVTGGPNTEAFF. For the CDR3, the DNA is TGTGCCAGCAGTGTGACAGGGGGCCCGAACACTGAAGCTTTCTTT.

This clonotype appeared a single time. The V and J genes are TRBV6-2 or TRBV6-3 and TRBJ2-7; 10 nucleotides match TRBD1. The CDR3 consists of 14 residues. After removal of 5 bases from V and 3 bases from J, the junction contained 4 bases not matched to a gene. CDR1 and CDR2 from the germline V gene are MNHEY and SVGEGT. CDR3 DNA: TGTGCCAGCAGTGTGACAGGGGGCAACTACGAGCAGTACTTC. Translating it yields CASSVTGGNYEQYF.

This chain joins TRBV27 and TRBJ2-6; D is uncertain. The germline V and J ends were trimmed by 2 bases and 1 base, with 15 bases remaining between them. Germline lookup yields CDR1 MNHEY and CDR2 SMNVEV (reference sequence). The CDR3 loop spans 18 amino acids. CDR3 nucleotide sequence: TGTGCCAGCAGTTTAGAGGATCCTCACAGATCTGGGGCCAACGTCCTGACTTTC. Its translation is CASSLEDPHRSGANVLTF.

The gene calls are TRBV6-6 and TRBJ1-2, with 7 bases fitting TRBD1. Trimming cost V 0 bases and J 0 bases; bases outside gene matches: 4. Germline CDR1 MNHNY, CDR2 SVGAGI (reference sequence). CDR3 length equals 16 residues. CDR3 in DNA: TGTGCCAGCAGTTACTCGGACAGGAGAACTAACTATGGCTACACCTTC. This codes for CASSYSDRRTNYGYTF.